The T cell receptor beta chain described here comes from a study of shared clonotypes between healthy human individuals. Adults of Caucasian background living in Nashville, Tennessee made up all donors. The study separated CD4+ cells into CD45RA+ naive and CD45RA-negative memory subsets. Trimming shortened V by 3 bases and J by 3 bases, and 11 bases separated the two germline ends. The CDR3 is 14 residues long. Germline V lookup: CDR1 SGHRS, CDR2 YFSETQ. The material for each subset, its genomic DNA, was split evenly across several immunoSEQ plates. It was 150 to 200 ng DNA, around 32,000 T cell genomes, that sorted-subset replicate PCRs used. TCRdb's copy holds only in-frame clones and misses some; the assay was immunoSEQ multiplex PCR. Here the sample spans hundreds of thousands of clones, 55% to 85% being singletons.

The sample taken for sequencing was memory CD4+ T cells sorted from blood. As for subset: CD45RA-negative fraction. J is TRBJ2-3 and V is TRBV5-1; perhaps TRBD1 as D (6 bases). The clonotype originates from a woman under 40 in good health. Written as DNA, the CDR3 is TGCGCCAGCAGCTGGGGCCAGGGGACAGATACGCAGTATTTT. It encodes CASSWGQGTDTQYF.